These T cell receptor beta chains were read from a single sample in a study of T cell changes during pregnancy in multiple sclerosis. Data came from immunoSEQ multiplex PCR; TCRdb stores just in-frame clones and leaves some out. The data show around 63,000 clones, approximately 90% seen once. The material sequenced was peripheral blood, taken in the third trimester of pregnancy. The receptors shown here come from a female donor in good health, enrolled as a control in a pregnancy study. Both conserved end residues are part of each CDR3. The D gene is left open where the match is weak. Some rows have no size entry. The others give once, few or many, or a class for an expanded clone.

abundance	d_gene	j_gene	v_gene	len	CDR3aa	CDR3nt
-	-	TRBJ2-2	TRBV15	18	CATSPLGTGSPGPGELFF	TGTGCCACCAGCCCGCTGGGTACAGGGTCTCCAGGACCCGGGGAGCTGTTTTTT
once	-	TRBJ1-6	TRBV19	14	CASSDNRIESPLHF	TGTGCCAGTAGTGACAACAGGATTGAATCACCCCTCCACTTT
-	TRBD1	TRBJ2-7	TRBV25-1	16	CASSGLQGRDPYEQYF	TGTGCCAGCAGTGGCCTACAGGGGCGCGACCCTTACGAGCAGTACTTC
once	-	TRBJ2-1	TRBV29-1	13	CSVEVGGGNEQFF	TGCAGCGTTGAAGTGGGAGGGGGCAATGAGCAGTTCTTC
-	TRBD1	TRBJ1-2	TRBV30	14	CAWSVQGQGDGYTF	TGTGCCTGGAGTGTACAAGGACAGGGGGATGGCTACACCTTC
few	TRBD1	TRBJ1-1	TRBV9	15	CASSSPGTDNTEAFF	TGTGCCAGCAGCTCACCCGGGACAGATAACACTGAAGCTTTCTTT
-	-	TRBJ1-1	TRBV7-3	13	CASSLQMNTEAFF	TGTGCCAGCAGCTTGCAGATGAACACTGAAGCTTTCTTT
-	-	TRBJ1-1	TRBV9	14	CASSVERGETEAFF	TGTGCCAGCAGCGTAGAAAGAGGAGAGACTGAAGCTTTCTTT
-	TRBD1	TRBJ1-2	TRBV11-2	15	CASSLARGTAYGYTF	TGTGCCAGCAGCTTAGCGAGGGGGACAGCCTATGGCTACACCTTC
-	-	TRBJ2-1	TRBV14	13	CASCPDSYNEQFF	TGTGCCAGCTGCCCGGACTCATACAATGAGCAGTTCTTC
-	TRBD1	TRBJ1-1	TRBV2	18	CASRDPRDRGKLDTEAFF	TGTGCCAGCAGGGACCCGCGGGACAGGGGGAAGTTGGACACTGAAGCTTTCTTT
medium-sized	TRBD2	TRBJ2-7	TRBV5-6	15	CASSGLAGGNYEQYF	TGTGCCAGCAGCGGACTAGCGGGGGGGAACTACGAGCAGTACTTC
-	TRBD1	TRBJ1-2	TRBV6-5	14	CASSYGRTGYGYTF	TGTGCCAGCAGTTACGGTCGGACAGGGTATGGCTACACCTTC
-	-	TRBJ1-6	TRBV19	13	CASKSSGHPPLHF	TGTGCCAGTAAGTCCTCCGGACACCCACCCCTCCACTTT
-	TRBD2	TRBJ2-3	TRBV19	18	CASSSQSRLASRGNTQYF	TGTGCCAGTAGTAGCCAATCCAGACTAGCGAGTAGGGGGAATACGCAGTATTTT
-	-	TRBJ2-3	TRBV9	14	CASSGSTATDTQYF	TGTGCCAGCAGCGGGAGTACGGCAACAGATACGCAGTATTTT
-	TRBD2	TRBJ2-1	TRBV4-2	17	CASSQDPTSGHPHEQFF	TGTGCCAGCAGCCAAGACCCCACTAGCGGCCATCCCCATGAGCAGTTCTTC
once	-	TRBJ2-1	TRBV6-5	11	CASSPAHSLFF	TGTGCCAGCAGTCCGGCCCACAGCCTGTTCTTC
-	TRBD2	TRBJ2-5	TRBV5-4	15	CASSLTSGRWETQYF	TGTGCCAGCAGCTTAACTAGCGGGAGGTGGGAGACCCAGTACTTC
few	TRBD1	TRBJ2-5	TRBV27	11	CASSLKGGGYF	TGTGCCAGCAGTTTAAAAGGGGGCGGCTACTTC
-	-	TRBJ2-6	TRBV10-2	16	CASRRADGSGANVLTF	TGCGCCAGCAGGCGAGCGGACGGCTCTGGGGCCAACGTCCTGACTTTC
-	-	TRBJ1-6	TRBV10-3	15	CAISAGLSHNSPLHF	TGTGCCATCAGTGCTGGGCTTAGTCATAATTCACCCCTCCACTTT
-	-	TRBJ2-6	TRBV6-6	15	CASTRGVSGANVLTF	TGTGCCAGCACTCGCGGCGTCTCTGGGGCCAACGTCCTGACTTTC
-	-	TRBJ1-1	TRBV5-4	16	CASKTSGGAGGTEAFF	TGTGCCAGCAAAACAAGTGGGGGCGCCGGAGGCACTGAAGCTTTCTTT
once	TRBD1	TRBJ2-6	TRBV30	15	CAWDRTGTGANVLTF	TGTGCCTGGGACAGGACAGGGACAGGGGCCAACGTCCTGACTTTC
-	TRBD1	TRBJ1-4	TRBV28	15	CASSFEGAMNEKLFF	TGTGCCAGCAGTTTCGAGGGGGCGATGAATGAAAAACTGTTTTTT
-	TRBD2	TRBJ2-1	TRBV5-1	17	CASSLATGLAGGNEQFF	TGCGCCAGCAGCCTCGCTACCGGACTAGCGGGAGGGAATGAGCAGTTCTTC
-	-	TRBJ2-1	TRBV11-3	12	CASSRVYNEQFF	TGTGCCAGCAGCCGAGTATATAATGAGCAGTTCTTC
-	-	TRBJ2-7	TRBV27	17	CASSPNTGRHDSYEQYF	TGTGCCAGCAGTCCCAATACCGGGAGACACGACTCCTACGAGCAGTACTTC
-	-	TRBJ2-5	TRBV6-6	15	CASSYPPGTKETQYF	TGTGCCAGCAGTTACCCACCCGGGACAAAAGAGACCCAGTACTTC
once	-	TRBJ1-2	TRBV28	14	CASTPRGTFYGYTF	TGTGCCAGCACCCCCCGGGGGACCTTCTATGGCTACACCTTC
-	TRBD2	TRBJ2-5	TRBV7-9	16	CASSFQNGGAFETQYF	TGTGCCAGCAGCTTCCAGAACGGGGGGGCCTTTGAGACCCAGTACTTC
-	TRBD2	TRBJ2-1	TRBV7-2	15	CASDVSGGGHNEQFF	TGTGCCAGCGACGTTAGCGGGGGGGGCCACAATGAGCAGTTCTTC
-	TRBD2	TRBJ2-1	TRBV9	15	CASSVELLGGDEQFF	TGTGCCAGCAGCGTAGAGTTACTTGGGGGGGATGAGCAGTTCTTC
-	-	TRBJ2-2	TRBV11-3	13	CASKQPNTGELFF	TGTGCCAGCAAACAGCCGAACACCGGGGAGCTGTTTTTT
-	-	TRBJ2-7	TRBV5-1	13	CASSLGQNYEQYF	TGCGCCAGCAGCTTGGGCCAGAACTACGAGCAGTACTTC
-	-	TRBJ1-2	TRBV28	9	CASGAGYTF	TGTGCCTCGGGAGCGGGCTACACCTTC
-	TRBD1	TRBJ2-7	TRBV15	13	CATSRDRDYEQYF	TGTGCCACCAGCAGGGACAGGGACTACGAGCAGTACTTC
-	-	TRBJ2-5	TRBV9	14	CASSVEGYQETQYF	TGTGCCAGCAGCGTAGAGGGGTACCAAGAGACCCAGTACTTC
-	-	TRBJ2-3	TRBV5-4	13	CASSLAPTDTQYF	TGTGCCAGCAGCTTGGCCCCGACAGATACGCAGTATTTT
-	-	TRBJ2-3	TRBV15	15	CATSSRREGPDTQYF	TGTGCCACCAGCAGTAGGCGGGAAGGGCCAGATACGCAGTATTTT
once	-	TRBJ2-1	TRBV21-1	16	CASSTHPGTGEVEQFF	TGTGCCAGCAGCACCCATCCCGGGACAGGGGAGGTTGAGCAGTTCTTC
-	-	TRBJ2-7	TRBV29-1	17	CSVRGTPPAVPTYEQYF	TGCAGCGTCCGAGGAACCCCCCCGGCGGTCCCCACCTACGAGCAGTACTTC
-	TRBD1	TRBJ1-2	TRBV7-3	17	CASSLIGGQGSNYGYTF	TGTGCCAGCAGCTTAATAGGTGGACAGGGGTCTAACTATGGCTACACCTTC
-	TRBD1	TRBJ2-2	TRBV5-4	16	CASSLGGQANTGELFF	TGTGCCAGCAGCTTGGGGGGACAGGCAAACACCGGGGAGCTGTTTTTT
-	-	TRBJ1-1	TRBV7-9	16	CASSLGQAKAQAQAFF	TGTGCCAGCAGCTTAGGGCAGGCTAAGGCCCAGGCCCAAGCTTTCTTT
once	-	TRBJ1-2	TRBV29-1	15	CSVEDHGRVNYGYTF	TGCAGCGTTGAAGATCACGGCAGGGTTAACTATGGCTACACCTTC
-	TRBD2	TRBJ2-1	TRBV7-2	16	CASSSGFGGAYNEQFF	TGTGCCAGCAGCTCGGGGTTCGGGGGGGCCTACAATGAGCAGTTCTTC
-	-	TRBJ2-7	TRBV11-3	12	CASSRTNYEQYF	TGTGCCAGCAGCCGGACAAACTACGAGCAGTACTTC
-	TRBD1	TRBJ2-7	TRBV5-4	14	CASSSGQGIYEQYF	TGTGCCAGCAGTTCCGGACAGGGAATTTACGAGCAGTACTTC
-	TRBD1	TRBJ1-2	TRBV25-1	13	CASTGTALTGYTF	TGTGCCAGCACCGGGACAGCCCTAACTGGCTACACCTTC
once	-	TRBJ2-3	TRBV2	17	CASSEKWYPASPDTQYF	TGTGCCAGCAGTGAAAAATGGTACCCTGCGAGCCCAGATACGCAGTATTTT
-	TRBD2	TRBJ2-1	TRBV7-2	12	CASSLISGEQFF	TGTGCCAGCAGCCTCATTAGCGGGGAGCAGTTCTTC
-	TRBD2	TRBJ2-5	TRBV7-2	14	CASSFQAGEETQYF	TGTGCCAGCAGCTTTCAAGCGGGGGAAGAGACCCAGTACTTC
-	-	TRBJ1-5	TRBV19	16	CASKDPRAYSNQPQHF	TGTGCCAGTAAAGATCCGCGAGCTTATAGCAATCAGCCCCAGCATTTT
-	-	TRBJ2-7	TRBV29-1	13	CSVSPGGGYEQYF	TGCAGCGTTAGCCCTGGGGGCGGGTACGAGCAGTACTTC
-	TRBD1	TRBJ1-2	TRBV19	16	CASTRDSSSALYGYTF	TGTGCCAGTACCAGGGACAGCTCCAGCGCCCTCTATGGCTACACCTTC
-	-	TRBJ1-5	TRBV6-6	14	CASSTAYSNQPQHF	TGTGCCAGCAGTACAGCCTATAGCAATCAGCCCCAGCATTTT
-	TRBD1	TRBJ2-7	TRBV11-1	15	CASSPGTGAGGEQYF	TGTGCCAGCAGCCCGGGGACAGGGGCAGGTGGTGAGCAGTACTTC